This is a list of T cell receptor beta chains from one sample in a study of CD8+ T cells in alopecia areata. Assay: immunoSEQ multiplex PCR; the TCRdb copy retains only in-frame clones and omits some. This table has roughly 46,000 clones, around three fifths appearing once. Sequenced material: CD8+ T cells sorted from blood, taken at week 4, from a patient treated with tofacitinib. The source is a human donor with alopecia areata. Each CDR3 is given with its conserved first and last residue. Fields, in order: D gene, V gene, clone size, J gene, CDR3 DNA, CDR3 protein. The D gene is left open where the match is weak. Clone size appears in some rows only: once, few, many, or a class for an expanded clone.

.	TRBV29-1	.	TRBJ2-4	TGCAGCGTTGAAGTATTCGGTCCGATCCAGGAGAACATTCAGTACTTC	CSVEVFGPIQENIQYF
.	TRBV29-1	.	TRBJ2-3	TGCAGCGTTGAAGGGGGGACGGCGATGCGGATAGATACGCAGTATTTT	CSVEGGTAMRIDTQYF
TRBD2	TRBV5-6	few	TRBJ2-1	TGTGCCAGCAGCGCCGGGCCTAGCGGGGGCAATGAGCAGTTCTTC	CASSAGPSGGNEQFF
.	TRBV6-5	.	TRBJ2-7	TGTGCCAGCAGTTACTCTGTACAGGACGAGCAGTACTTC	CASSYSVQDEQYF
.	TRBV1	.	TRBJ1-2	TGCACCAGCAGAGCGGGAAATTGTGGCTACACCTTC	CTSRAGNCGYTF
.	TRBV30	few	TRBJ2-7	TGTGCCTGGAGTGTGGATTACAGGGACGAGCAGTACTTC	CAWSVDYRDEQYF
.	TRBV29-1	few	TRBJ1-5	TGCAGCGACCTTCTCCGGGACCTGGCATGGCCCCAGCATTTT	CSDLLRDLAWPQHF
.	TRBV4-1	few	TRBJ1-1	TGCGCCAGCAGCCAAGAGAACGGTGAAGCTTTCTTT	CASSQENGEAFF
TRBD1	TRBV15	.	TRBJ1-5	TGTGCCACCGGCCCCCTGGGACAGGGCAATCAGCCCCAGCATTTT	CATGPLGQGNQPQHF
.	TRBV5-6	.	TRBJ2-6	TGTGCCAGCAGCCCGGGGGCCAACGTCCTGACTTTC	CASSPGANVLTF
.	TRBV29-1	.	TRBJ2-3	TGCAGCGACATGAGGACAGACAGCACAGATACGCAGTATTTT	CSDMRTDSTDTQYF
TRBD2	TRBV6-5	.	TRBJ2-7	TGTGCCAGCAGGAAGCGGGGGGATCCCTACGAGCAGTACTTC	CASRKRGDPYEQYF
.	TRBV6-5	.	TRBJ2-5	TGTGCCAGCAGTTACGCCGACAGTCGAGAGACCCAGTACTTC	CASSYADSRETQYF
.	TRBV7-9	.	TRBJ1-2	TGTGCCAGCAGCTTAGGGGGGACAATTGGAGGCTATGGCTACACCTTC	CASSLGGTIGGYGYTF
TRBD1	TRBV19	few	TRBJ2-1	TGTGCCAGTAGTGTCGGACAGGGGGCCTGGAATGAGCAGTTCTTC	CASSVGQGAWNEQFF
.	TRBV4-3	.	TRBJ2-7	TGCGCCAGCAGCCCCGATTCGAGCTCCTACGAGCAGTACTTC	CASSPDSSSYEQYF
TRBD1	TRBV29-1	.	TRBJ1-1	TGCAGCGCTTCACAGGGGGAAGCTTTCTTT	CSASQGEAFF
.	TRBV7-2	.	TRBJ1-1	TGTGCCAGCAGCTTATCCAGGGCTTTGAACACTGAAGCTTTCTTT	CASSLSRALNTEAFF
.	TRBV30	.	TRBJ2-7	TGTGCCTGGACCTCACCCGGAGAGGGATCTGGGGAGCAGTACTTC	CAWTSPGEGSGEQYF
.	TRBV29-1	.	TRBJ2-1	TGCAGCGTTGAAGAAGGTACAGGACGGTCAAATGAGCAGTTCTTC	CSVEEGTGRSNEQFF
.	TRBV29-1	once	TRBJ1-1	TGCAGCGCTGAAAGTCTGGGCACTGAAGCTTTCTTT	CSAESLGTEAFF
TRBD2	TRBV29-1	.	TRBJ2-3	TGCAGCGTTGTTACTAGCGGAAACACAGATACGCAGTATTTT	CSVVTSGNTDTQYF
TRBD2	TRBV29-1	few	TRBJ2-2	TGCAGCGTTGAAAGCGGGGGAAACACCGGGGAGCTGTTTTTT	CSVESGGNTGELFF
TRBD1	TRBV4-3	.	TRBJ2-5	TGCGCCAGCAGCCAAGGAAAGGGGGCTGGGGAGACCCAGTACTTC	CASSQGKGAGETQYF
.	TRBV11-1	.	TRBJ1-2	TGTGCCAGCAGCTCTCTACCAACAGGGAACTATGGCTACACCTTC	CASSSLPTGNYGYTF
.	TRBV6-6	.	TRBJ1-1	TGTGCCAGCAGTTCCCCGGGCAGAATGAACACTGAAGCTTTCTTT	CASSSPGRMNTEAFF
TRBD1	TRBV2	few	TRBJ1-6	TGTGCCAGCCTCCGGGACAGTAATTCACCCCTCCACTTT	CASLRDSNSPLHF
.	TRBV7-7	.	TRBJ2-5	TGTGCCAGCAGCTTAGGCCCCATCGAGACCCAGTACTTC	CASSLGPIETQYF
.	TRBV13	.	TRBJ1-1	TGTGCCAGCAGCTCCGGGACCATAAACACTGAAGCTTTCTTT	CASSSGTINTEAFF
.	TRBV10-3	few	TRBJ1-2	TGTGCCATCAGTGGGACCGCTGATAACTATGGCTACACCTTC	CAISGTADNYGYTF
.	TRBV2	few	TRBJ2-1	TGTGCCAGCAGTCCACAGGGGAGGGACAATGAGCAGTTCTTC	CASSPQGRDNEQFF
TRBD1	TRBV7-8	.	TRBJ1-1	TGTGCCAGCAGCTTGATGAGACAGGGGGGGGACACTGAAGCTTTCTTT	CASSLMRQGGDTEAFF
TRBD1	TRBV30	.	TRBJ1-2	TGTGCCTGGAGCGAAGGGACAGGGTCCTATGGCTACACCTTC	CAWSEGTGSYGYTF
.	TRBV27	.	TRBJ2-3	TGTGCCAGCAGTTTATCACAGGGCACAGATACGCAGTATTTT	CASSLSQGTDTQYF
.	TRBV7-9	few	TRBJ2-6	TGTGCCAGCAGGGACCTCTCTGGGGCCAACGTCCTGACTTTC	CASRDLSGANVLTF
.	TRBV30	.	TRBJ1-1	TGTGCCTGGAGGCTGCAAACCAGGGGATCTGAAGCTTTCTTT	CAWRLQTRGSEAFF
.	TRBV13	.	TRBJ2-7	TGTGCCAGCAGCCGCATGCCAAGCTACGAGCAGTACTTC	CASSRMPSYEQYF
.	TRBV7-2	.	TRBJ1-2	TGTGCCAGCAGTCCTACCCGGGTAGACGGCTACACCTTC	CASSPTRVDGYTF
.	TRBV30	.	TRBJ1-1	TGTGCCTGGAAGGTCCTGGCGGACACTGAAGCTTTCTTT	CAWKVLADTEAFF
.	TRBV9	.	TRBJ1-2	TGTGCCAGCAGCGACGATACCCAGGACGTTACAGAAGGGGGCTACACCTTC	CASSDDTQDVTEGGYTF
.	TRBV6-5	.	TRBJ2-7	TGTGCCACCAATCCCGGACAGACCCTCTCCTACGAGCAGTACTTC	CATNPGQTLSYEQYF
.	TRBV13	.	TRBJ2-5	TGTGCCAGCAGCTTAATGGGGGATGAGACCCAGTACTTC	CASSLMGDETQYF
.	TRBV15	.	TRBJ1-1	TGTGCCACCAGCGGAACAGGGTCGGGAGAAGCTTTCTTT	CATSGTGSGEAFF
TRBD2	TRBV7-8	.	TRBJ2-7	TGTGCCAGCAGCCCACGGACTAGCGGGACATACGAGCAGTACTTC	CASSPRTSGTYEQYF
.	TRBV6-5	.	TRBJ1-1	TGTGCCAGCAGTTTGGACGGCACTGAAGCTTTCTTT	CASSLDGTEAFF
.	TRBV2	.	TRBJ1-5	TGTGCCAGCAGTGAAGCGAATCAGCCCCAGCATTTT	CASSEANQPQHF
TRBD1	TRBV7-3	.	TRBJ2-3	TGTGCCAGCAGCTTAACAGGGGGACAGGGAGATACGCAGTATTTT	CASSLTGGQGDTQYF
TRBD1	TRBV9	.	TRBJ2-3	TGTGCCAGCAGCGTAGCCCAGGGACAGGGCACAGATACGCAGTATTTT	CASSVAQGQGTDTQYF
.	TRBV29-1	few	TRBJ2-1	TGCAGCGTTTTCTCCAATGAGCAGTTCTTC	CSVFSNEQFF
TRBD1	TRBV27	.	TRBJ1-2	TGTGCCAGCAGTTTATCTTGGACAGGGTTAAATGGCTACACCTTC	CASSLSWTGLNGYTF
.	TRBV20-1	.	TRBJ2-1	TGCAGTGCTAGCAGGGAGCAGTTCTTC	CSASREQFF
.	TRBV27	.	TRBJ1-5	TGTGCCAGCAGTTTATCTGCTGACAGCAATCAGCCCCAGCATTTT	CASSLSADSNQPQHF
.	TRBV15	.	TRBJ2-2	TGTGCCACCAGCAGAGGGACTACAATCACCGGGGAGCTGTTTTTT	CATSRGTTITGELFF
TRBD1	TRBV29-1	.	TRBJ1-2	TGCAGCGTGGGTCTGCAGGGGGCGCTTGGCTACACCTTC	CSVGLQGALGYTF
.	TRBV4-3	.	TRBJ2-7	TGCGCCAGCAGCCAGGTCGCCTTCTACGAGCAGTACTTC	CASSQVAFYEQYF
TRBD2	TRBV29-1	.	TRBJ2-7	TGCAGCGTTATATCGGCTAGCGGGGACTACGAGCAGTACTTC	CSVISASGDYEQYF
.	TRBV14	.	TRBJ2-7	TGTGCCAGCAGCCAAGATGCGGGACCCTACGAGCAGTACTTC	CASSQDAGPYEQYF